This T cell receptor beta chain was recovered during a study of control samples from healthy donors and cancer patients. The assay was immunoSEQ multiplex PCR, and TCRdb's table has in-frame clones only and misses some. The data show about 120,000 clones, approximately 92% seen once. This CDR3 comprises 19 residues. Trimming took 0 bases from V and 1 from J; bases not matched to a gene: 11. The germline V gene has CDR1 LGHNA and CDR2 YSLEER. Material: PBMCs. The chain has TRBV4-3 and TRBJ2-4, with 8 bases lining up with TRBD1. The sequence was obtained from a man older than 75 with head and neck cancer. The CDR3 spells CASSQDWGTGQEAKNIQYF. The CDR3 DNA sequence: TGCGCCAGCAGCCAAGATTGGGGAACGGGACAGGAGGCCAAAAACATTCAGTACTTC.